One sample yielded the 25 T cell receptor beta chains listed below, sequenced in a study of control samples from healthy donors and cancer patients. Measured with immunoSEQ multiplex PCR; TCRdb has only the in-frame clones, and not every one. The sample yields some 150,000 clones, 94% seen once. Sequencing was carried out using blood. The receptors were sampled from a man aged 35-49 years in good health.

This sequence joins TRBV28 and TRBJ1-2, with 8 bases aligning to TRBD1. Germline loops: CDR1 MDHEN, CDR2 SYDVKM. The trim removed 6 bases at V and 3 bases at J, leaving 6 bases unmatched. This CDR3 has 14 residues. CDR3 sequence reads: CASRQTGAHYGYTF. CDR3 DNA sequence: TGTGCCAGCAGACAGACAGGGGCGCACTATGGCTACACCTTC.

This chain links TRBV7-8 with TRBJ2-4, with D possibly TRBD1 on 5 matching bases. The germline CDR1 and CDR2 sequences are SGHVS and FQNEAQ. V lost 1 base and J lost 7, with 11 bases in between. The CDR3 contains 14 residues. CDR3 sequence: CASSLDPGLNIQYF. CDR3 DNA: TGTGCCAGCAGCTTAGATCCAGGGTTGAACATTCAGTACTTC. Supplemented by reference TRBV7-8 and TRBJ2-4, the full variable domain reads GAGVSQSPRYKVAKRGQDVALRCDPISGHVSLFWYQQALGQGPEFLTYFQNEAQLDKSGLPSDRFFAERPEGSVSTLKIQRTQQEDSAVYLCASSLDPGLNIQYFGAGTRLSVL.

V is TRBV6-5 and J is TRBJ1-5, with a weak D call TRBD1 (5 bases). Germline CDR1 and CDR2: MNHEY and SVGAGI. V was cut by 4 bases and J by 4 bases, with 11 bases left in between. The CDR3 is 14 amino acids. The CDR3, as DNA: TGTGCCAGCAGTTCCCTGGACACTAATCAGCCCCAGCATTTT. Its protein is CASSSLDTNQPQHF.

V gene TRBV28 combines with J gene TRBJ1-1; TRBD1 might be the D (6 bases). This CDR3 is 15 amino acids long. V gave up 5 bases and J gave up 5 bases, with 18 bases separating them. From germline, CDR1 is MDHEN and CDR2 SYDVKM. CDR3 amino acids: CASSTPGTLNTEAFF. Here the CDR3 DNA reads TGTGCCAGCAGTACACCCGGGACACTTAATACTGAAGCTTTCTTT.

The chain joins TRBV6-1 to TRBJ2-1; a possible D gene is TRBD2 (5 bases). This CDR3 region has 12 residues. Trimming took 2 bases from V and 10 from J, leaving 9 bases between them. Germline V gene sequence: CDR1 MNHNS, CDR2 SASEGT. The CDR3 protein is CASSESGNEQFF. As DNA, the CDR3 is TGTGCCAGCAGTGAATCGGGGAACGAGCAGTTCTTC.

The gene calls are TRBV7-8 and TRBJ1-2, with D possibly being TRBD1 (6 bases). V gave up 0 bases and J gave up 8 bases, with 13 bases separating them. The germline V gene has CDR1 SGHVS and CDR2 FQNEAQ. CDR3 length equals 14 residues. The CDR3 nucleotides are TGTGCCAGCAGCTTAGCGGGGGGCCCAGGGGGCTACACCTTC. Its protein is CASSLAGGPGGYTF.

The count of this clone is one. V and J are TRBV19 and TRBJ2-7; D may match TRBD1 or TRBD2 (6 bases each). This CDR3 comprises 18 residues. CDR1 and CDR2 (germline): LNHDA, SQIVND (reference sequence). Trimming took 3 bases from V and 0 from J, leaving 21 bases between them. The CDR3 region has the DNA TGTGCCAGTAGTATCGGGGGCCCCGGAAAGGACTACTCCTACGAGCAGTACTTC. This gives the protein CASSIGGPGKDYSYEQYF.

The CDR3 here is CASRGTASSYEQYF. CDR3 nucleotide sequence: TGTGCCAGCAGAGGGACCGCAAGCTCCTACGAGCAGTACTTC. This chain uses TRBV6-5 with TRBJ2-7, with D possibly being TRBD1 or TRBD2 (5 bases each). Trimming shortened V by 6 bases and J by 0 bases, and 12 bases separated the two germline ends. Germline assignment: CDR1 MNHEY and CDR2 SVGAGI. The CDR3 has 14 amino acids.

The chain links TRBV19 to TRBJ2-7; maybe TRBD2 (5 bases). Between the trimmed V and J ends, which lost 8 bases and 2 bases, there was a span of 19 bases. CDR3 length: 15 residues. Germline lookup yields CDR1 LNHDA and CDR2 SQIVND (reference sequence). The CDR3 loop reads CASAAGSASAYEQYF. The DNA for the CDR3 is TGTGCCAGTGCGGCGGGCTCCGCTTCGGCCTACGAGCAGTACTTC.

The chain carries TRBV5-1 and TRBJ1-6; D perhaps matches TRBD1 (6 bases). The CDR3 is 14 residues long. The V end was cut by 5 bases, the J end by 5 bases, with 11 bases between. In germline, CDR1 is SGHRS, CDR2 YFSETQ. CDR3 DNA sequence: TGCGCCAGCAGGAGGGGGGAGGATAATTCACCCCTCCACTTT. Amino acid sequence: CASRRGEDNSPLHF.

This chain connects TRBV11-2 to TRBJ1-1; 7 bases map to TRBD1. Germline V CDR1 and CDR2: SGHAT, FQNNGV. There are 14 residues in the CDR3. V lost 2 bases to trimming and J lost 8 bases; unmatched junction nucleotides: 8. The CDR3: CASSLSGGPSEAFF. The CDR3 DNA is TGTGCCAGCAGCTTATCAGGGGGGCCGTCAGAAGCTTTCTTT. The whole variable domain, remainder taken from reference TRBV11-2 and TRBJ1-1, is EAGVAQSPRYKIIEKRQSVAFWCNPISGHATLYWYQQILGQGPKLLIQFQNNGVVDDSQLPKDRFSAERLKGVDSTLKIQPAKLEDSAVYLCASSLSGGPSEAFFGQGTRLTVV.

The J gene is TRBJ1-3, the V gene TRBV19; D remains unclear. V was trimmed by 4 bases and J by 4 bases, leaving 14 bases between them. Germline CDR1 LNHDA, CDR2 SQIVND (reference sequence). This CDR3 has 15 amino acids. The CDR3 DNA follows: TGTGCCAGTAGTACACCAAGCGTCCTCGGAAACACCATATATTTT. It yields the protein CASSTPSVLGNTIYF.

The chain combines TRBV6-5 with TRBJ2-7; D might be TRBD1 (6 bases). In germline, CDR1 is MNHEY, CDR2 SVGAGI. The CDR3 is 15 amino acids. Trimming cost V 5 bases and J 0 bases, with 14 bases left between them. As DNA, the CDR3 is TGTGCCAGCAGTCCCGGCCAGGGGTTCTCCTACGAGCAGTACTTC. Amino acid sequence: CASSPGQGFSYEQYF.

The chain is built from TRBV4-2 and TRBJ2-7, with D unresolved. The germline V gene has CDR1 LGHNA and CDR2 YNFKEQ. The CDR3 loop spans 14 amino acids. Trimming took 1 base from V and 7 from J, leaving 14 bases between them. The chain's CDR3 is CASSQVGAPGEQYF. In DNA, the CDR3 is TGTGCCAGCAGCCAAGTGGGCGCCCCTGGGGAGCAGTACTTC.

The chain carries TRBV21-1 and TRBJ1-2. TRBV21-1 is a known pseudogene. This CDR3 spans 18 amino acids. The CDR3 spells CASSKERGAPPVSYGYTF. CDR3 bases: TGTGCCAGCAGCAAAGAGAGGGGCGCCCCCCCAGTTTCCTATGGCTACACCTTC.

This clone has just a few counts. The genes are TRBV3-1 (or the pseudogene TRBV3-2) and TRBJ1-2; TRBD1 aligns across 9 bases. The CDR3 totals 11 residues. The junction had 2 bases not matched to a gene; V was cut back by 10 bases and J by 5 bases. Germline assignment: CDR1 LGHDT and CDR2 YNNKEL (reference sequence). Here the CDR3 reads CATGTGYGYTF. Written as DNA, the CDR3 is TGTGCCACGGGGACAGGGTATGGCTACACCTTC.

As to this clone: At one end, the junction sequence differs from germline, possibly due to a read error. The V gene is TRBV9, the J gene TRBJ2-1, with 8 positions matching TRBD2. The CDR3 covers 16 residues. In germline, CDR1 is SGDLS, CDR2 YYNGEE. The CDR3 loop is CASRVGAGGVYNEQFF. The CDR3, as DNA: TGTGCCAGCCGCGTAGGGGCGGGGGGAGTCTACAATGAGCAGTTCTTC. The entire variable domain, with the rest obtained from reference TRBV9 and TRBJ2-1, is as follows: DSGVTQTPKHLITATGQRVTLRCSPRSGDLSVYWYQQSLDQGLQFLIQYYNGEERAKGNILERFSAQQFPDLHSELNLSSLELGDSALYFCASRVGAGGVYNEQFFGPGTRLTVL.

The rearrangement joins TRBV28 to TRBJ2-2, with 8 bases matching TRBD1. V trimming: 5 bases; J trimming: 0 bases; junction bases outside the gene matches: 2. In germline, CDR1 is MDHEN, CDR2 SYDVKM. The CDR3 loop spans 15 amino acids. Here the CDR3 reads CASSRTGTNTGELFF. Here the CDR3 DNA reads TGTGCCAGCAGTCGGACAGGGACGAACACCGGGGAGCTGTTTTTT.

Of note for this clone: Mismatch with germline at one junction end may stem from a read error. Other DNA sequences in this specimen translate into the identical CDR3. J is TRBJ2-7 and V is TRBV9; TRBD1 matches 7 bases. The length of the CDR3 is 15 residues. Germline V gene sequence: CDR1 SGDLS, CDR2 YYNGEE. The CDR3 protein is CASSVAWDSSYEQYF. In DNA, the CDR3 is TGTGCCAGCAGTGTAGCTTGGGACAGTTCCTACGAGCAGTACTTC.

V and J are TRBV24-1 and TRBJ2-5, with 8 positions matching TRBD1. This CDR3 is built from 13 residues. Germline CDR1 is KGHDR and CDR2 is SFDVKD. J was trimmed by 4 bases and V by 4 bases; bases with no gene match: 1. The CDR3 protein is CATSETGGETQYF. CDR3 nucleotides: TGTGCCACCAGTGAAACAGGGGGAGAGACCCAGTACTTC.

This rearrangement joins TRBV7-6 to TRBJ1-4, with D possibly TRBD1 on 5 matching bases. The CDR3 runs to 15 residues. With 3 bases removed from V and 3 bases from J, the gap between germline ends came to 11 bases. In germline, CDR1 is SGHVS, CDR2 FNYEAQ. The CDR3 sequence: CASSLGRDSNEKLFF. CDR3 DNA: TGTGCCAGCAGCTTGGGAAGGGACTCTAATGAAAAACTGTTTTTT.

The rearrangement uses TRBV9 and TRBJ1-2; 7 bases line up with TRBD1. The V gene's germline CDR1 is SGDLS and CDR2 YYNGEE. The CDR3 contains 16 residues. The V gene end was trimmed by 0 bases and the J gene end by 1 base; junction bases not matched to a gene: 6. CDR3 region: CASSVGGTVLNYGYTF. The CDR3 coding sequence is TGTGCCAGCAGCGTAGGCGGGACAGTCCTTAACTATGGCTACACCTTC. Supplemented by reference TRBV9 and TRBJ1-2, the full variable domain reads DSGVTQTPKHLITATGQRVTLRCSPRSGDLSVYWYQQSLDQGLQFLIQYYNGEERAKGNILERFSAQQFPDLHSELNLSSLELGDSALYFCASSVGGTVLNYGYTFGSGTRLTVV.

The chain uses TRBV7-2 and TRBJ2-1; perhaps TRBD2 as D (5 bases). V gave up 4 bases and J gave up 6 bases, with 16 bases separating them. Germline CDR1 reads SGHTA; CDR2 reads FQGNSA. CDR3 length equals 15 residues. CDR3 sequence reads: CASSSSDREINEQFF. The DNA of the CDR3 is TGTGCCAGCAGCTCCTCGGACCGGGAAATCAATGAGCAGTTCTTC.

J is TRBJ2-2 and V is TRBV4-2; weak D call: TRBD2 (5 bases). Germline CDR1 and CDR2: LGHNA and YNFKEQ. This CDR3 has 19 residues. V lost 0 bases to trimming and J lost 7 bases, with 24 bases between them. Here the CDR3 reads CASSQDLSPPDGESGELFF. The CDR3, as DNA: TGTGCCAGCAGCCAAGATTTAAGCCCCCCGGACGGGGAGAGCGGGGAGCTGTTTTTT.

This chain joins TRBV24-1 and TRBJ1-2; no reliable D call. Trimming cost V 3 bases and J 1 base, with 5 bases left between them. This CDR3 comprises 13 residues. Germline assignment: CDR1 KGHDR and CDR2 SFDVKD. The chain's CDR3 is CATSDGHNYGYTF. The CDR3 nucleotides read TGTGCCACCAGTGATGGCCATAACTATGGCTACACCTTC.